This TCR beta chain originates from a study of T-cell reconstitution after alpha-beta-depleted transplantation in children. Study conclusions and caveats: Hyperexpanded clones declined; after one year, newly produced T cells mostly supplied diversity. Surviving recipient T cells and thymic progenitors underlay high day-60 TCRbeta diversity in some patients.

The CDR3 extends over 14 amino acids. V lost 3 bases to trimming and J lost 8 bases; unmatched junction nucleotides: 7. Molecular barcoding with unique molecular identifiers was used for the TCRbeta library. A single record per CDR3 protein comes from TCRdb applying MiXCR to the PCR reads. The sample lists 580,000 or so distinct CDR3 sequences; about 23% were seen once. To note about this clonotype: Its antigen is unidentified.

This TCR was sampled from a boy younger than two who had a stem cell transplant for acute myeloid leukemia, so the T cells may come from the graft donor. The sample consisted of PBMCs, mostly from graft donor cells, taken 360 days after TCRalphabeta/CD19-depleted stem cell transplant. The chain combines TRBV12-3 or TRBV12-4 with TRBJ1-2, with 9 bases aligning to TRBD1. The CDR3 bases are TGTGCCAGCAGTTTGCGGACAGGGGAAGGGGGCTACACCTTC. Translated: CASSLRTGEGGYTF.